This passage covers 20 T cell receptor beta chains from one sample sequenced in a study of blood T cell repertoires in COVID-19. The table came from immunoSEQ multiplex PCR; TCRdb's copy has only in-frame clones and leaves some out. Seen here are roughly 160,000 clones, roughly 89% observed once, and the top ten hold around a tenth. The sample taken for sequencing was peripheral blood. The receptors shown here come from a woman aged 70 to 79 with COVID-19, enrolled during active disease.

The rearrangement joins TRBV5-1 to TRBJ2-3, with TRBD2 matching 8 bases. The germline V gene encodes CDR1 SGHRS and CDR2 YFSETQ. The CDR3 length is 16 residues. The V segment lost 4 bases and the J segment 0 bases; nucleotides outside the gene matches: 7. CDR3 coding DNA: TGCGCCAGCAGCCCGGGGGGGTCCTCTAGCACAGATACGCAGTATTTT. Its protein is CASSPGGSSSTDTQYF.

The V and J genes are TRBV19 and TRBJ1-6, with 9 positions matching TRBD1. The CDR3 extends over 15 amino acids. V shed 5 bases, J shed 7 bases, and the junction held 6 bases outside the gene matches. The germline gives CDR1 LNHDA, CDR2 SQIVND (reference sequence). CDR3 loop: CASSSTGGWNSPLHF. CDR3 in DNA: TGTGCCAGTAGTTCGACAGGGGGTTGGAATTCACCCCTCCACTTT.

The chain is built from TRBV27 and TRBJ1-6; D unresolved. Germline lookup yields CDR1 MNHEY and CDR2 SMNVEV (reference sequence). The CDR3 has 13 amino acids. V was trimmed by 4 bases and J by 7 bases, leaving 8 bases between them. The CDR3 region is CASSYGENSPLHF. The CDR3 DNA reads TGTGCCAGCAGTTACGGGGAGAATTCACCCCTCCACTTT.

The chain carries TRBV6-6 and TRBJ1-1, with a possible D match to TRBD1 (6 bases). Germline V gene sequence: CDR1 MNHNY, CDR2 SVGAGI (reference sequence). The CDR3 is 16 amino acids. V was clipped by 2 bases and J by 6 bases, with 19 bases between them. CDR3 sequence reads: CASSYRRLGGGAEAFF. CDR3 sequence (DNA): TGTGCCAGCAGTTACCGACGCTTAGGAGGGGGGGCTGAAGCTTTCTTT.

The CDR3 loop reads CASHGGQGGQPQHF. The CDR3 DNA reads TGTGCCAGCCACGGAGGGCAGGGGGGTCAGCCCCAGCATTTT. The chain uses TRBV18 and TRBJ1-5, with 7 bases lining up with TRBD1. V gave up 8 bases and J gave up 6 bases; unmatched junction bases: 10. The length of the CDR3 is 14 residues. Per germline, CDR1 KGHSH and CDR2 LQKENI. Using reference TRBV18 and TRBJ1-5 for the parts outside the CDR3, the full variable domain is NAGVMQNPRHLVRRRGQEARLRCSPMKGHSHVYWYRQLPEEGLKFMVYLQKENIIDESGMPKERFSAEFPKEGPSILRIQQVVRGDSAAYFCASHGGQGGQPQHFGDGTRLSIL.

The chain joins TRBV28 to TRBJ1-4, with D tentatively TRBD1 (5 bases). The CDR3 extends over 12 amino acids. The ends were cut back, 5 bases at V and 13 bases at J, with 14 bases in the middle. The germline CDR1 and CDR2 sequences are MDHEN and SYDVKM. CDR3 amino acids: CASSIIDSPLFF. DNA for the CDR3: TGTGCCAGCAGTATTATAGACAGCCCACTGTTTTTT.

The rearrangement links TRBV28 to TRBJ1-5, with TRBD1 matching over 7 bases. Germline V lookup: CDR1 MDHEN, CDR2 SYDVKM. This CDR3 is built from 14 residues. J lost 4 bases, V lost 8 bases, and 8 bases had no gene match. The CDR3 loop is CASSEAGGNQPQHF. The CDR3 DNA reads as TGTGCCAGCTCCGAGGCAGGGGGGAATCAGCCCCAGCATTTT. The variable domain in full, completed from reference TRBV28 and TRBJ1-5, reads DVKVTQSSRYLVKRTGEKVFLECVQDMDHENMFWYRQDPGLGLRLIYFSYDVKMKEKGDIPEGYSVSREKKERFSLILESASTNQTSMYLCASSEAGGNQPQHFGDGTRLSIL.

The CDR3 DNA reads as TGTGCCAGCAGCCCCTGGACAGGGGTCAGAGGTTTAAATGGCTACACCTTC. Residues: CASSPWTGVRGLNGYTF. The chain links TRBV7-9 to TRBJ1-2, with 9 bases that match TRBD1. Looked up from germline, CDR1 is SEHNR and CDR2 is FQNEAQ (reference sequence). The CDR3 length is 17 residues. Trimming took 5 bases from V and 6 from J; bases not matched to a gene: 16.

This chain uses TRBV3-1 (or the pseudogene TRBV3-2) with TRBJ1-1, with D unresolved. The germline gives CDR1 LGHDT, CDR2 YNNKEL (reference sequence). This CDR3 has 14 amino acids. V was cut by 1 base and J by 2 bases, with 8 bases left in between. CDR3 in DNA: TGTGCCAGCAGCCAAGTTTGGGCAAACACTGAAGCTTTCTTT. Its protein product is CASSQVWANTEAFF.

The rearrangement links TRBV20-1 to TRBJ1-5; D is possibly TRBD1 (6 bases). The V gene lost 3 bases and the J gene lost 4 bases, with 13 bases spanning the gap. This CDR3 spans 14 amino acids. From germline, CDR1 is DFQATT and CDR2 SNEGSKA (reference sequence). The CDR3 loop reads CSASSGEGNQPQHF. DNA for the CDR3: TGCAGTGCTAGTTCAGGGGAAGGTAATCAGCCCCAGCATTTT.

The chain couples TRBV7-2 to TRBJ2-7; 11 bases are shared with TRBD2. CDR3 length equals 16 residues. Germline-derived CDR1 and CDR2 are SGHTA and FQGNSA. The junction had 13 bases not matched to a gene; V was cut back by 5 bases and J by 7 bases. CDR3 amino acids: CASSPRPTSGGEEQYF. As DNA, the CDR3 is TGTGCCAGCAGCCCCAGACCAACTAGCGGGGGTGAAGAGCAGTACTTC.

The chain uses TRBV15 and TRBJ1-4; a weak D match, TRBD1 (5 bases). Germline lookup yields CDR1 LNHNV and CDR2 YYDKDF (reference sequence). The CDR3 covers 16 residues. Trimming removed 1 base from V and 2 bases from J, with 11 bases in between. DNA for the CDR3: TGTGCCACCAGCAGAGGCGGGGCCGGGACTAATGAAAAACTGTTTTTT. Its protein is CATSRGGAGTNEKLFF. The variable domain in full, with the rest retrieved from reference TRBV15 and TRBJ1-4, is DAMVIQNPRYQVTQFGKPVTLSCSQTLNHNVMYWYQQKSSQAPKLLFHYYDKDFNNEADTPDNFQSRRPNTSFCFLDIRSPGLGDTAMYLCATSRGGAGTNEKLFFGSGTQLSVL.

V usage is TRBV5-1 and J usage is TRBJ2-1; tentatively, D is TRBD2 (5 bases). The CDR3 runs to 13 residues. Trimming took 4 bases from V and 7 from J, leaving 12 bases between them. Germline loops: CDR1 SGHRS, CDR2 YFSETQ. CDR3 amino acids: CASSLFGRNEQFF. Here the CDR3 DNA reads TGCGCCAGCAGCCTTTTTGGGAGAAATGAGCAGTTCTTC.

This chain uses TRBV10-1 with TRBJ2-2; D is perhaps TRBD2 (5 bases). This CDR3 has 16 amino acids. Trimming cost V 2 bases and J 0 bases, with 10 bases left between them. CDR1 is WNHNN, CDR2 SYGVQD, per germline (reference sequence). This chain's CDR3 is CASSETERSNTGELFF. CDR3 in DNA: TGCGCCAGCAGTGAGACGGAGCGGTCGAACACCGGGGAGCTGTTTTTT.

The gene calls are TRBV19 and TRBJ1-4, with 8 positions matching TRBD1. The CDR3 spans 13 residues. With V trimmed by 7 bases and J by 3 bases, 1 base remained unmatched. Germline V gene lookup returns CDR1 LNHDA and CDR2 SQIVND (reference sequence). The CDR3 nucleotides are TGTGCCAGTATGGACAGGGCTAATGAAAAACTGTTTTTT. This encodes CASMDRANEKLFF.

The chain combines TRBV11-3 with TRBJ2-3; 7 positions match TRBD1. Germline CDR1 and CDR2: SGHNT and YENEEA. V gave up 5 bases and J gave up 1 base; unmatched junction bases: 6. The CDR3 runs to 15 residues. The CDR3 sequence: CASSRQGQRTDTQYF. Written as DNA, the CDR3 is TGTGCCAGCAGCCGACAGGGACAGCGCACAGATACGCAGTATTTT.

The rearrangement links TRBV15 to TRBJ1-1; tentative D call: TRBD1 (5 bases). The ends were cut back, 1 base at V and 0 bases at J, with 6 bases in the middle. CDR3 length equals 14 residues. Germline loops: CDR1 LNHNV, CDR2 YYDKDF (reference sequence). CDR3 coding DNA: TGTGCCACCAGCAGAGGGGGCTTGAACACTGAAGCTTTCTTT. Translation: CATSRGGLNTEAFF.

CDR3 region: CASSMRTGAGDEKLFF. The CDR3, as DNA: TGTGCCAGCAGCATGCGGACCGGGGCAGGGGATGAAAAACTGTTTTTT. J is TRBJ1-4 and V is TRBV7-2, with D possibly being TRBD1 (6 bases). Per the germline V gene, CDR1 is SGHTA and CDR2 is FQGNSA. This CDR3 is 16 amino acids long. V lost 5 bases and J 6 bases, leaving 19 bases between the germline ends.

The V gene is TRBV2, the J gene TRBJ1-2; 7 nucleotides line up with TRBD1. Losses at the gene ends were 8 bases for V and 5 bases for J; bases not matched to a gene: 5. CDR1 and CDR2 from the germline V gene are SNHLY and FYNNEI. This CDR3 is 12 amino acids long. The DNA for the CDR3 is TGTGCCAGCTCAGGGACAGTTTATGGCTACACCTTC. Encoded protein: CASSGTVYGYTF.

This clone occurred once. The chain joins TRBV3-1 (or the pseudogene TRBV3-2) to TRBJ2-3; 10 bases fit TRBD1. V lost 3 bases, J lost 4 bases, and 4 bases stayed unmatched. The CDR3 covers 15 residues. Germline CDR1 is LGHDT and CDR2 is YNNKEL (reference sequence). CDR3 in amino acids: CASSQAGTGADTQYF. In DNA form, the CDR3 reads TGTGCCAGCAGCCAGGCCGGGACAGGGGCAGATACGCAGTATTTT.